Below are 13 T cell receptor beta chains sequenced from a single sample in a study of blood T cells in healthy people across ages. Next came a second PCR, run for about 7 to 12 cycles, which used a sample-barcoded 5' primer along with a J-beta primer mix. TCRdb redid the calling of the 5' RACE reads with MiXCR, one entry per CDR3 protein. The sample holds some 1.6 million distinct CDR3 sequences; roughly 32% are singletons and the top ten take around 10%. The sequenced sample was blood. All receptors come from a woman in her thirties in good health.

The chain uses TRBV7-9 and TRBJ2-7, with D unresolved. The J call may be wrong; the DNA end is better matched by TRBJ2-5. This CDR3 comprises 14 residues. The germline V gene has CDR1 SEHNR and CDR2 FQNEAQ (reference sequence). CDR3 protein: CASSHQGDGETQYF. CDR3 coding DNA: TGTGCCAGCAGCCACCAAGGAGACGGAGAGACCCAGTACTTC.

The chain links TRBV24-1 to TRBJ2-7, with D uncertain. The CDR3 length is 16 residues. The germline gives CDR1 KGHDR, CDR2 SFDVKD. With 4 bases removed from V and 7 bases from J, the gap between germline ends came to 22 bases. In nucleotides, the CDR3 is TGTGCCACCAGTGACTCCGGACGCCTCTCCTACAATGAGCAGTACTTC. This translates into CATSDSGRLSYNEQYF.

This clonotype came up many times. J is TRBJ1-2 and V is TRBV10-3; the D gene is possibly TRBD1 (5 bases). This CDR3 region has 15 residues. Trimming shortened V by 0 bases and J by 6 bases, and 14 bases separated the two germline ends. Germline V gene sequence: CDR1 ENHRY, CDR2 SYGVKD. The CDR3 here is CAISESGGRVHGYTF. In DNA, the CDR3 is TGTGCCATCAGTGAGTCTGGTGGCAGGGTCCATGGCTACACCTTC.

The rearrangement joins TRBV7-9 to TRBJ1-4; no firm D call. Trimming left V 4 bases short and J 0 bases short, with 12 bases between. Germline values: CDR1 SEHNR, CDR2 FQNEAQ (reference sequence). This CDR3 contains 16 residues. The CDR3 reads CASSSPRSSTNEKLFF. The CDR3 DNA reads TGTGCCAGCAGCTCACCCCGGTCTTCAACTAATGAAAAACTGTTTTTT.

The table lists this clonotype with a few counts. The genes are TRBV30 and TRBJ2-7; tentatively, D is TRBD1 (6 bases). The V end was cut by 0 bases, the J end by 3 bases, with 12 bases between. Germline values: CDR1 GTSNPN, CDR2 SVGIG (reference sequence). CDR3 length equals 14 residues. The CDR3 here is CAWSVVRGFYEQYF. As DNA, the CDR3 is TGTGCCTGGAGTGTTGTCAGGGGCTTCTACGAGCAGTACTTC.

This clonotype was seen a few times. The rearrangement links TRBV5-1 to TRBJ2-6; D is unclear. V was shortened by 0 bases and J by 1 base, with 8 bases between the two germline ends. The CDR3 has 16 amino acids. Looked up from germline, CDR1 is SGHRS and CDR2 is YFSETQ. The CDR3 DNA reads TGCGCCAGCAGCTTGGAAAGGCCATCTGGGGCCAACGTCCTGACTTTC. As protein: CASSLERPSGANVLTF.

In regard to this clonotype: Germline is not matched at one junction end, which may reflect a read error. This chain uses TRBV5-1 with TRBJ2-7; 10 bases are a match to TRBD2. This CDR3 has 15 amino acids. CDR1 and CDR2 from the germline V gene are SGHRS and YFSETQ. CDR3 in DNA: TGCGCCGGCAGCTTGGTACTAGCGGGGCCCTACGAGCAGTACTTC. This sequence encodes CAGSLVLAGPYEQYF.

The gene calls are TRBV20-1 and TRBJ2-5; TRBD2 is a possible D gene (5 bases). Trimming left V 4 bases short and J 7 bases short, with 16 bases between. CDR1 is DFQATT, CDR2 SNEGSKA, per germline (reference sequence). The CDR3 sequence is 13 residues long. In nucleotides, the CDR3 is TGCAGTGCTATGGCGGGCCCCCGGAGGACCCAGTACTTC. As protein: CSAMAGPRRTQYF.

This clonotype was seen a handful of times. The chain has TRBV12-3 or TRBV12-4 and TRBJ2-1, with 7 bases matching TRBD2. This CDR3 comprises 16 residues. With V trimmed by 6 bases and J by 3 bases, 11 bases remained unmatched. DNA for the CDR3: TGTGCCAGCAGCCCTCGGGCTAGCGGATACTACAATGAGCAGTTCTTC. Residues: CASSPRASGYYNEQFF.

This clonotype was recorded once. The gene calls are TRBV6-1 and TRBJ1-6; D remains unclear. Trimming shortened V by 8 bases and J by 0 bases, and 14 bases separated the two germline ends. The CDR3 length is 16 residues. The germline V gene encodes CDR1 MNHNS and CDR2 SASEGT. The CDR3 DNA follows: TGTGCCAGCTCCTCGACGCTTAGCTCCTATAATTCACCCCTCCACTTT. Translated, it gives CASSSTLSSYNSPLHF.

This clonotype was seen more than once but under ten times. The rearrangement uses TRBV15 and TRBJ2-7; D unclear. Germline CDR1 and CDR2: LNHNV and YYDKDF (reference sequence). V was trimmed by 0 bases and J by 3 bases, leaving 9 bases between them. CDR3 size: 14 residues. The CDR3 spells CATSRDSSFYEQYF. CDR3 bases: TGTGCCACCAGCAGAGATTCTAGTTTCTACGAGCAGTACTTC.

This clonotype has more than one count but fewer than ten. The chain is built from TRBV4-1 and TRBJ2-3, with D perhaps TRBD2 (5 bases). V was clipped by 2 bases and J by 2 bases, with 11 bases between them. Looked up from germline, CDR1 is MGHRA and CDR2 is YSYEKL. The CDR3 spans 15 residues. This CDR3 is CASSQPVRATDTQYF. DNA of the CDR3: TGCGCCAGCAGCCAACCAGTGAGGGCCACAGATACGCAGTATTTT.

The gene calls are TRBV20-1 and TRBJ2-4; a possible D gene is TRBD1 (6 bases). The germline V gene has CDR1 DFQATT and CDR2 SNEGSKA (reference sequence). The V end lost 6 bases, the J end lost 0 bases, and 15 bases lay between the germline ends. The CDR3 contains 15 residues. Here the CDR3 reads CSAGARGEAKNIQYF. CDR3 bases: TGCAGTGCGGGGGCCAGGGGCGAAGCCAAAAACATTCAGTACTTC.